One sample yielded the 6 T cell receptor beta chains listed below, sequenced in a study of cytomegalovirus exposure and HLA in healthy donors. PCR employed 60 Vbeta and 13 Jbeta primers. Here immunoSEQ multiplex PCR was the method, and the copy in TCRdb shows in-frame clones only, minus some. This sample carries 170,000 or so clones, about 80% of them seen once, and the ten largest clones take roughly 0.65%. Source material: PBMCs. Receptors were obtained from a boy aged 5-17 years in good health and CMV-seronegative.

This clone has a single count. At one end, the junction sequence differs from germline, possibly due to a read error. The chain employs TRBV28 and TRBJ1-2; TRBD1 agrees at 10 bases. Germline assignment: CDR1 MDHEN and CDR2 SYDVKM. There are 16 residues in the CDR3. The CDR3 DNA follows: TGTGCCGGCAGTCCTCCCGGTTGGGACAGGGGTAATGGCTACACCTTC. It codes for CAGSPPGWDRGNGYTF.

There are a few counts of this clone. The chain has TRBV2 and TRBJ2-3, with TRBD2 matching 12 bases. J lost 0 bases, V lost 6 bases, and 4 bases had no gene match. Germline V gene lookup returns CDR1 SNHLY and CDR2 FYNNEI. The CDR3 runs to 16 residues. This chain's CDR3 is CASRRLAGASTDTQYF. The CDR3 coding sequence is TGTGCCAGCAGGCGACTAGCGGGGGCTAGCACAGATACGCAGTATTTT. Together with reference TRBV2 and TRBJ2-3, the CDR3 gives the full variable domain: EPEVTQTPSHQVTQMGQEVILRCVPISNHLYFYWYRQILGQKVEFLVSFYNNEISEKSEIFDDQFSVERPDGSNFTLKIRSTKLEDSAMYFCASRRLAGASTDTQYFGPGTRLTVL.

The rearrangement joins TRBV9 to TRBJ1-1; maybe TRBD1 (6 bases). Deletions cut 3 bases from V and 8 bases from J, with 14 bases between. The CDR3 runs 13 residues. Germline V gene sequence: CDR1 SGDLS, CDR2 YYNGEE. DNA of the CDR3: TGTGCCAGCAGCGAGATACAGGGAGAGGAAGCTTTCTTT. This gives the protein CASSEIQGEEAFF. The entire variable domain, with the rest obtained from reference TRBV9 and TRBJ1-1, is as follows: DSGVTQTPKHLITATGQRVTLRCSPRSGDLSVYWYQQSLDQGLQFLIQYYNGEERAKGNILERFSAQQFPDLHSELNLSSLELGDSALYFCASSEIQGEEAFFGQGTRLTVV.

This clone has only a few counts. V usage is TRBV19 and J usage is TRBJ1-2; possibly TRBD1 for D (6 bases). Germline V gives CDR1 LNHDA, CDR2 SQIVND (reference sequence). The CDR3 covers 16 residues. Trimming took 0 bases from V and 1 from J, leaving 12 bases between them. CDR3 sequence reads: CASSIEPDSVNYGYTF. CDR3 sequence (DNA): TGTGCCAGTAGTATAGAGCCGGACAGTGTTAACTATGGCTACACCTTC.

The gene calls are TRBV27 and TRBJ2-5; D is ambiguous. V was pared by 3 bases and J by 5 bases, with 13 bases between. The CDR3 is 14 residues long. CDR1 is MNHEY, CDR2 SMNVEV, per germline (reference sequence). The CDR3 loop is CASSFNFRTETQYF. DNA for the CDR3: TGTGCCAGCAGTTTCAACTTTCGTACGGAGACCCAGTACTTC.

The rearrangement joins TRBV7-2 to TRBJ1-1, with a weak D call TRBD1 (6 bases). This CDR3 region has 13 residues. The V gene's germline CDR1 is SGHTA and CDR2 FQGNSA. Trimming pared 2 bases from V and 5 bases from J, leaving 9 bases between. CDR3 amino acids: CASSLTRGTEAFF. The CDR3 bases are TGTGCCAGCAGCTTAACGAGGGGGACTGAAGCTTTCTTT.